This entry is about one T cell receptor (beta chain). Its specific antigen is unknown. The sample holds no much larger clone one base away, and base qualities are not on file. This sample is drawn from a study of T cell changes during pregnancy in multiple sclerosis (dated by TCRdb to the late 2010s). Looking at the study overall: The study examined how the T cell repertoire changed over the course of pregnancy in women with multiple sclerosis.

V sheds 3 bases and J sheds 5 bases, leaving 23 bases between their ends. Reading the germline V gene gives CDR1 MDHEN and CDR2 SYDVKM. The CDR3, from cysteine to phenylalanine, totals 18 residues. Only CDR3 DNA remains: 54 bases, in frame from the first base. The protocol used for the library was the immunoSEQ multiplex PCR assay. TCRdb limited this immuneACCESS table to in-frame rearrangements with V and J called. A share of clones is missing; checked studies link under half to unresolved V genes, and the rest is unexplained. The sample table shows over 60,000 clones, and around 97% are seen once. The top ten constitute roughly 2.5% of the sample.

Sample: CD8+ T cells from peripheral blood mononuclear cells, taken after pregnancy. The receptor's source is a female donor with multiple sclerosis, enrolled in a pregnancy study. The chain employs TRBV28 and TRBJ1-5; D gene: possibly TRBD1, on 6 matching bases. The sequence in DNA is TGTGCCAGCAGTTTCCCCAAGACTAAGACAGGCTATTATCAGCCCCAGCATTTT. This is translated as CASSFPKTKTGYYQPQHF.